Presented here are 31 T cell receptor beta chains from one specimen sequenced in a study of T cells after yellow fever vaccination. A single record per CDR3 protein comes from TCRdb applying MiXCR to the 5' RACE reads. The sample has 150,000 or so distinct CDR3 sequences; 5% to 8% are singletons. Sequences were derived from CD4+ T cells sorted from PBMCs, sampled 10 days after the yellow fever booster vaccination. The receptors shown here come from a man aged 25-45 years who received the YFV17D yellow fever vaccine.

The chain joins TRBV4-1 to TRBJ2-1; tentatively, D is TRBD2 (5 bases). This CDR3 has 13 amino acids. Trimming left V 3 bases short and J 4 bases short, with 7 bases between. The germline CDR1 and CDR2 sequences are MGHRA and YSYEKL. The CDR3 reads CASSQSGYNEQFF. The CDR3 nucleotides read TGCGCCAGCAGCCAGAGCGGTTACAATGAGCAGTTCTTC.

V and J are TRBV4-2 and TRBJ2-6, with TRBD2 identical over 8 bases. CDR3 length: 18 amino acids. CDR1 and CDR2 (germline): LGHNA, YNFKEQ. After removal of 5 bases from V and 0 bases from J, the junction contained 9 bases not matched to a gene. The CDR3 DNA sequence: TGTGCCAGCAGCGGTTCCGGGGGGGAAAACTCTGGGGCCAACGTCCTGACTTTC. Translation gives CASSGSGGENSGANVLTF.

In the case of this clonotype: This sequence may be a read error, since a much larger clone differs from it by one base. In DNA, the CDR3 is TGTGCCCGCAGTTTTGGAGGGAGACTACGCTCTGGGGCCAACGTCCTGACTTTC. This gives the protein CARSFGGRLRSGANVLTF. The chain couples TRBV2 to TRBJ2-6; D is perhaps TRBD2 (6 bases). CDR3 length: 18 amino acids. Germline V gene data show CDR1 as SNHLY and CDR2 as FYNNEI.

This clonotype was seen repeatedly, ten times or more. This sequence joins TRBV2 and TRBJ2-2; D is undetermined. This CDR3 contains 15 residues. The ends were cut back, 7 bases at V and 0 bases at J, with 12 bases in the middle. Per germline, CDR1 SNHLY and CDR2 FYNNEI. The CDR3 sequence: CASIGPPANTGELFF. CDR3 in DNA: TGTGCCAGCATCGGTCCACCCGCGAACACCGGGGAGCTGTTTTTT.

This clonotype was counted many times. V is TRBV29-1 and J is TRBJ2-1, with D tentatively TRBD2 (6 bases). Germline CDR1 and CDR2: SQVTM and ANQGSEA. The V and J ends lost 5 bases and 4 bases respectively, with 15 bases between them. The length of the CDR3 is 14 residues. DNA for the CDR3: TGCAGCGTTCCGGGCCGGGACTTTTACAATGAGCAGTTCTTC. Its translation is CSVPGRDFYNEQFF.

This clonotype was seen repeatedly, ten times or more. The chain uses TRBV30 and TRBJ1-1; D ambiguous. The CDR3 extends over 14 amino acids. V lost 3 bases and J lost 1, with 12 bases in between. Germline V CDR1 and CDR2: GTSNPN, SVGIG (reference sequence). The CDR3 coding sequence is TGTGCCTGGAGGGTCGGTAGCACGAACACTGAAGCTTTCTTT. Translated, it gives CAWRVGSTNTEAFF.

The V gene is TRBV5-5, the J gene TRBJ2-2, with D tentatively TRBD2 (5 bases). From germline, CDR1 is SGHKS and CDR2 YYEKEE (reference sequence). Trimming cost V 4 bases and J 3 bases, with 19 bases left between them. The CDR3 runs to 17 residues. The CDR3 region has the DNA TGTGCCAGCAGCCCTGGGCTCAACAGCGGTGACACCGGGGAGCTGTTTTTT. Protein sequence: CASSPGLNSGDTGELFF.

This clonotype was seen ten or more times. V and J are TRBV3-1 and TRBJ2-2; D is ambiguous. The CDR3 extends over 12 amino acids. Trimming took 8 bases from V and 4 from J, leaving 8 bases between them. CDR1 is LGHDT, CDR2 YNNKEL, per germline (reference sequence). The CDR3 coding sequence is TGTGCCAGCGGCAGAGGCACCGGGGAGCTGTTTTTT. This encodes CASGRGTGELFF.

This clonotype was recorded many times. The chain has TRBV5-1 and TRBJ2-1; D may be TRBD1 or TRBD2 (5 bases each). The CDR3 totals 15 residues. The ends were cut back, 5 bases at V and 1 base at J, with 13 bases in the middle. Germline V lookup: CDR1 SGHRS, CDR2 YFSETQ. CDR3 amino acids: CASRHRGESYNEQFF. The CDR3 DNA follows: TGCGCCAGCAGACACCGAGGGGAATCCTACAATGAGCAGTTCTTC.

This clonotype was counted ten times or more. The chain couples TRBV4-2 to TRBJ2-5; either TRBD1 or TRBD2 may fit D (5 bases each). Germline CDR1 and CDR2: LGHNA and YNFKEQ. V dropped 0 bases and J dropped 1 base, with 9 bases sitting between them. There are 15 residues in the CDR3. CDR3 in DNA: TGTGCCAGCAGCCAAGAAGGGACCGCCCAAGAGACCCAGTACTTC. Translation gives CASSQEGTAQETQYF.

DNA of the CDR3: TGTGCCAGCAGTTTGATCAGTAGCCGTTACCAAGAGACCCAGTACTTC. Amino acids: CASSLISSRYQETQYF. The chain employs TRBV28 and TRBJ2-5; D remains unclear. Germline V gene sequence: CDR1 MDHEN, CDR2 SYDVKM. The CDR3 contains 16 residues. The V and J ends lost 3 bases and 0 bases respectively, with 14 bases between them.

In this sample, this clonotype turned up many times. The chain carries TRBV3-1 and TRBJ2-5, with a weak D call TRBD1 (6 bases). Germline CDR1 LGHDT, CDR2 YNNKEL (reference sequence). The V end lost 1 base, the J end lost 5 bases, and 14 bases lay between the germline ends. The CDR3 is made up of 15 amino acids. CDR3 protein: CASSQAGTLAETQYF. The CDR3 DNA reads as TGTGCCAGCAGCCAAGCAGGGACATTAGCTGAGACCCAGTACTTC.

This rearrangement joins TRBV5-1 to TRBJ1-1, with unresolved D. Trimming pared 2 bases from V and 8 bases from J, leaving 10 bases between. CDR1 and CDR2 from the germline V gene are SGHRS and YFSETQ. The CDR3 spans 12 residues. This CDR3 reads CASSFTEGEAFF. The DNA for the CDR3 is TGCGCCAGCAGCTTCACCGAGGGAGAAGCTTTCTTT.

This clonotype was recorded many times. The J gene is TRBJ2-7, the V gene TRBV7-2, with 9 bases that match TRBD1. Germline CDR1 and CDR2: SGHTA and FQGNSA. The CDR3 is 14 amino acids. V was pared by 3 bases and J by 9 bases, with 9 bases of the junction left unmatched. In DNA, the CDR3 is TGTGCCAGCAGCTTGGCGAAACAGGGGGCTGCGCAGTACTTC. Its protein is CASSLAKQGAAQYF.

At least ten counts were recorded for this clonotype. The V and J genes are TRBV5-1 and TRBJ2-3; 9 bases line up with TRBD2. With V trimmed by 4 bases and J by 2 bases, 8 bases remained unmatched. Germline V gene data show CDR1 as SGHRS and CDR2 as YFSETQ. The CDR3 extends over 16 amino acids. CDR3 amino acids: CASSGVSGGTTDTQYF. Written as DNA, the CDR3 is TGCGCCAGCAGCGGGGTTAGCGGGGGCACCACAGATACGCAGTATTTT.

In its sample, this clonotype was seen many times. CDR3 in amino acids: CASSSFDEQFF. The CDR3 coding sequence is TGCGCCAGCAGCTCCTTCGATGAGCAGTTCTTC. The V gene is TRBV5-1, the J gene TRBJ2-1; D is uncertain. The CDR3 is made up of 11 amino acids. CDR1 SGHRS and CDR2 YFSETQ come from the germline V gene. Trimming stripped 3 bases from V and 8 bases from J, with 6 bases between.

About this clonotype itself: A much larger clone lies a single base off, so this may be a read error. The chain joins TRBV10-3 to TRBJ2-1; D is perhaps TRBD2 (5 bases). Looked up from germline, CDR1 is ENHRY and CDR2 is SYGVKD. The CDR3 sequence is 15 residues long. Trimming removed 5 bases from V and 4 bases from J, with 15 bases in between. CDR3 region: CAISRGGPAYNEQFF. DNA for the CDR3: TGTGCCATCAGTCGGGGTGGACCAGCTTACAATGAGCAGTTCTTC.

This clonotype was seen at least ten times. The chain has TRBV29-1 and TRBJ2-3, with D hard to call. Germline values: CDR1 SQVTM, CDR2 ANQGSEA. Trimming left V 3 bases short and J 0 bases short, with 7 bases between. The CDR3 runs to 13 residues. In DNA form, the CDR3 reads TGCAGCGTTGAGGCCCGAAGCACAGATACGCAGTATTTT. Translating it yields CSVEARSTDTQYF.

This clonotype has ten or more counts. The chain recombines TRBV5-6 with TRBJ2-1; D may match TRBD1 or TRBD2 (5 bases each). Between the trimmed V and J ends, which lost 3 bases and 16 bases, there was a span of 14 bases. Germline loops: CDR1 SGHDT, CDR2 YYEEEE. The CDR3 extends over 11 amino acids. Here the CDR3 DNA reads TGTGCCAGCAGCTCCTTCTTGGGGGTTTTCTTC. As protein: CASSSFLGVFF.

Many counts were recorded for this clonotype. The V gene is TRBV5-1, the J gene TRBJ2-5, with D perhaps TRBD2 (7 bases). The ends were cut back, 4 bases at V and 5 bases at J, with 18 bases in the middle. Germline lookup yields CDR1 SGHRS and CDR2 YFSETQ. The CDR3 is 15 amino acids. The CDR3 reads CASSPPIGGPETQYF. The DNA for the CDR3 is TGCGCCAGCAGCCCGCCCATCGGGGGGCCGGAGACCCAGTACTTC. Full variable domain (remainder filled in from reference TRBV5-1 and TRBJ2-5): KAGVTQTPRYLIKTRGQQVTLSCSPISGHRSVSWYQQTPGQGLQFLFEYFSETQRNKGNFPGRFSGRQFSNSRSEMNVSTLELGDSALYLCASSPPIGGPETQYFGPGTRLLVL.

As regards this clonotype: One end of the junction varies from germline; a read error may be responsible. The chain employs TRBV12-5 and TRBJ2-1; 8 positions agree with TRBD2. Germline CDR1 LGHNT, CDR2 FRNRAP. The CDR3 is 16 amino acids. The CDR3 protein is CVSGLVAGNIYNEQFF. The CDR3 bases are TGTGTTAGTGGTTTGGTAGCGGGAAACATCTACAATGAGCAGTTCTTC.

This clonotype was observed many times. The rearrangement joins TRBV20-1 to TRBJ2-5; 8 bases agree with TRBD2. CDR3 length: 13 amino acids. The V segment lost 5 bases and the J segment 3 bases; nucleotides outside the gene matches: 5. The germline CDR1 and CDR2 sequences are DFQATT and SNEGSKA (reference sequence). CDR3 amino acids: CSAEGTREETQYF. Here the CDR3 DNA reads TGCAGTGCTGAGGGGACTAGAGAAGAGACCCAGTACTTC.

Many counts were recorded for this clonotype. This chain connects TRBV6-5 to TRBJ1-2; possible D gene TRBD1, 6 bases. This CDR3 comprises 13 residues. Trimming cost V 4 bases and J 5 bases, with 11 bases left between them. CDR1 is MNHEY and CDR2 is SVGAGI in the germline V gene. CDR3 loop: CASSSDRLYGYTF. The CDR3 DNA sequence: TGTGCCAGCAGTTCGGACAGATTATATGGCTACACCTTC.

This clonotype appeared many times. The V and J genes are TRBV14 and TRBJ2-5; 8 bases are shared with TRBD1. The CDR3 consists of 14 residues. V was pared by 4 bases and J by 5 bases, with 6 bases of the junction left unmatched. Germline V gives CDR1 SGHDN, CDR2 FVKESK. CDR3 DNA sequence: TGTGCCAGCAGCCCTCGGACAGGGATGGAGACCCAGTACTTC. It yields the protein CASSPRTGMETQYF. Combining the CDR3 with reference TRBV14 and TRBJ2-5 gives the whole variable domain EAGVTQFPSHSVIEKGQTVTLRCDPISGHDNLYWYRRVMGKEIKFLLHFVKESKQDESGMPNNRFLAERTGGTYSTLKVQPAELEDSGVYFCASSPRTGMETQYFGPGTRLLVL.

This clonotype appeared many times. The J gene is TRBJ2-7, the V gene TRBV7-8; TRBD2 might be the D (5 bases). Germline loops: CDR1 SGHVS, CDR2 FQNEAQ. V was shortened by 6 bases and J by 3 bases, with 9 bases between the two germline ends. This CDR3 region has 12 residues. Here the CDR3 reads CASRTGNYEQYF. In DNA form, the CDR3 reads TGTGCCAGCAGAACCGGGAACTACGAGCAGTACTTC.

This clonotype showed up just a few times. V is TRBV5-6 and J is TRBJ2-1; the D gene could be TRBD1 or TRBD2 (5 bases each). V was shortened by 7 bases and J by 0 bases, with 11 bases between the two germline ends. The germline CDR1 and CDR2 sequences are SGHDT and YYEEEE. The CDR3 is 14 amino acids. In DNA, the CDR3 is TGTGCCAGCCGGGGACGGGACTCCTACAATGAGCAGTTCTTC. Its translation is CASRGRDSYNEQFF. Full variable domain (missing parts from reference TRBV5-6 and TRBJ2-1): DAGVTQSPTHLIKTRGQQVTLRCSPKSGHDTVSWYQQALGQGPQFIFQYYEEEERQRGNFPDRFSGHQFPNYSSELNVNALLLGDSALYLCASRGRDSYNEQFFGPGTRLTVL.

This clonotype came up many times. V and J are TRBV10-3 and TRBJ2-3; D is ambiguous. With 4 bases removed from V and 2 bases from J, the gap between germline ends came to 16 bases. This CDR3 comprises 16 residues. CDR1 is ENHRY and CDR2 is SYGVKD in the germline V gene. CDR3 loop: CAISGALNSPTDTQYF. CDR3 in DNA: TGTGCCATCAGTGGTGCACTAAATTCTCCCACAGATACGCAGTATTTT.

The chain combines TRBV20-1 with TRBJ2-6; D is undetermined. The germline V and J ends were trimmed by 0 bases and 4 bases, with 7 bases remaining between them. CDR3 size: 14 residues. CDR1 and CDR2 (germline): DFQATT, SNEGSKA (reference sequence). The CDR3 nucleotides read TGCAGTGCTAGAGATCTTACCGGGGCCAACGTCCTGACTTTC. Amino acids: CSARDLTGANVLTF.

In this sample, this clonotype turned up many times. The CDR3 nucleotides are TGTGCCAGCGGTGTGGGACTGTCCACCTTTTCAGATACGCAGTATTTT. It specifies CASGVGLSTFSDTQYF. This chain connects TRBV7-2 to TRBJ2-3, with a weak D call TRBD2 (6 bases). V lost 8 bases to trimming and J lost 4 bases, with 22 bases between them. The CDR3 loop spans 16 amino acids. CDR1 and CDR2 (germline): SGHTA, FQGNSA. Drawing the rest from reference TRBV7-2 and TRBJ2-3, the complete variable domain is GAGVSQSPSNKVTEKGKDVELRCDPISGHTALYWYRQSLGQGLEFLIYFQGNSAPDKSGLPSDRFSAERTGGSVSTLTIQRTQQEDSAVYLCASGVGLSTFSDTQYFGPGTRLTVL.

This clonotype was recorded at least ten times. The V gene is TRBV11-2, the J gene TRBJ2-3; the D is unclear. The CDR3 consists of 15 residues. Germline CDR1 SGHAT, CDR2 FQNNGV. Trimming cost V 0 bases and J 3 bases, with 10 bases left between them. The CDR3 DNA sequence: TGTGCCAGCAGCTTAGATTTCCGGCCGACAGATACGCAGTATTTT. Its translation: CASSLDFRPTDTQYF.

There are many counts of this clonotype. This chain joins TRBV29-1 and TRBJ1-2; no definite D call. The CDR3 length is 11 residues. Trimming removed 4 bases at V and 5 bases at J, with 8 bases between. Per the germline V gene, CDR1 is SQVTM and CDR2 is ANQGSEA. The CDR3 DNA reads as TGCAGCGTTGGAGAAGGGTATGGCTACACCTTC. Amino acids: CSVGEGYGYTF. Full variable domain (outside the CDR3, taken from reference TRBV29-1 and TRBJ1-2): SAVISQKPSRDICQRGTSLTIQCQVDSQVTMMFWYRQQPGQSLTLIATANQGSEATYESGFVIDKFPISRPNLTFSTLTVSNMSPEDSSIYLCSVGEGYGYTFGSGTRLTVV.